This TCR beta chain was captured in a study of blood T cell repertoires in COVID-19. Background on the study: From T cells, B-cell-depleted T cells, or PBMCs came the material, which was cDNA or gDNA.

Per the original methods: From reference gene primer amplification, estimates of nucleated cell counts were derived. Libraries were prepared by immunoSEQ multiplex PCR; TCRdb keeps only in-frame clonotypes and omits some of them. V and J calls and clone size are those listed in that table; D and trimming were worked out from the DNA. The table shows over 350,000 clones, with roughly nine tenths occurring only once. Trimming left V 4 bases short and J 2 bases short, with 9 bases between. Per germline, CDR1 MNHNY and CDR2 SVGAGI (reference sequence). The CDR3 runs 14 residues. Across 20 to 25 US areas, participants ranged in age from about 18 to 90 years. The study assigned cohorts using participant-reported clinical history.

This receptor was obtained from a woman aged 18 to 35 with acute COVID-19. Sequenced: PBMCs or T cells enriched from blood (not recorded which). The chain joins TRBV6-6 to TRBJ2-4; a weak D match, TRBD2 (6 bases). In DNA form, the CDR3 reads TGTGCCAGCAGTTTCGGGAGTTCCAAAAACATTCAGTACTTC. Protein sequence: CASSFGSSKNIQYF.